The 18 T cell receptor beta chains given below trace back to one sample, sequenced in a study of neoadjuvant anti-PD-1 for oral cavity cancer. Time point here: after neoadjuvant nivolumab, at surgical resection. Assay used: immunoSEQ multiplex PCR; TCRdb lists only in-frame clones, some missing. The sample records fewer than 6,500 clones, roughly 54% being singletons. Here the sequenced sample was tumor tissue, taken after nivolumab (anti-PD-1) treatment. The receptors were gathered from a person between 35 and 79 years old with oral cavity squamous cell carcinoma.

This chain uses TRBV2 with TRBJ2-1, with 7 bases lining up with TRBD2. Per the germline V gene, CDR1 is SNHLY and CDR2 is FYNNEI. The CDR3 runs to 16 residues. After removal of 6 bases from V and 5 bases from J, the junction contained 13 bases not matched to a gene. The CDR3 sequence: CASRDWDRGGNNEQFF. The CDR3 nucleotides are TGTGCCAGCAGGGACTGGGACCGCGGGGGAAACAATGAGCAGTTCTTC.

This clone was seen a few times. J is TRBJ1-1 and V is TRBV27, with 7 bases lining up with TRBD1. After removal of 3 bases from V and 7 bases from J, the junction contained 5 bases not matched to a gene. Per the germline V gene, CDR1 is MNHEY and CDR2 is SMNVEV (reference sequence). The CDR3 is 13 residues long. The DNA of the CDR3 is TGTGCCAGCAGTTTGGGCAGGGGGAATGAAGCTTTCTTT. Residues: CASSLGRGNEAFF.

This clone was seen only a few times. CDR3: CASSRGQGGNQPQHF. CDR3 nucleotides: TGTGCCAGCTCACGTGGACAGGGAGGCAATCAGCCCCAGCATTTT. The chain combines TRBV18 with TRBJ1-5; 8 positions agree with TRBD1. CDR1 is KGHSH and CDR2 is LQKENI in the germline V gene. V was clipped by 4 bases and J by 2 bases; unmatched bases: 4. This CDR3 has 15 residues.

V and J are TRBV21-1 and TRBJ2-1; the table's D gene call, TRBD2, was not cross checked with the DNA. TRBV21-1 is labeled a pseudogene. The CDR3 runs 16 residues. CDR3 amino acids: CASSKRVAGTYNEQFF. The CDR3 bases are TGTGCCAGCAGCAAGAGGGTAGCGGGAACTTACAATGAGCAGTTCTTC.

V is TRBV6-1 and J is TRBJ1-1, with TRBD1 matching over 9 bases. The V segment lost 3 bases and the J segment 11 bases; nucleotides outside the gene matches: 4. Germline assignment: CDR1 MNHNS and CDR2 SASEGT. The CDR3 spans 12 residues. The CDR3 bases are TGTGCCAGCAGTGAGAGGACAGGGGAGGCTTTCTTT. Translation gives CASSERTGEAFF.

The chain joins TRBV15 to TRBJ1-2; 7 nucleotides agree with TRBD1. With 3 bases clipped from V and 8 bases from J, the junction kept 12 bases outside the gene matches. The CDR3 contains 15 residues. From germline, CDR1 is LNHNV and CDR2 YYDKDF (reference sequence). CDR3 DNA: TGTGCCACCAGCAGCGAACGAACAGGGGCAGGGGGCTACACCTTC. It translates to CATSSERTGAGGYTF.

V and J are TRBV27 and TRBJ2-2; D not resolved. Trimming cost V 6 bases and J 7 bases, with 12 bases left between them. The CDR3 totals 13 residues. Per the germline V gene, CDR1 is MNHEY and CDR2 is SMNVEV (reference sequence). The CDR3 sequence: CASRVSGGGELFF. Written as DNA, the CDR3 is TGTGCCAGCAGGGTTTCCGGCGGCGGGGAGCTGTTTTTT.

In its sample, this clone ranks as large. The J gene is TRBJ1-1, the V gene TRBV5-6; D call uncertain. Germline assignment: CDR1 SGHDT and CDR2 YYEEEE. The V end lost 2 bases, the J end lost 4 bases, and 6 bases lay between the germline ends. The CDR3 is made up of 12 amino acids. This chain's CDR3 is CASSLPSTEAFF. The CDR3 DNA is TGTGCCAGCAGCTTACCGTCCACTGAAGCTTTCTTT.

This clone showed up just a few times. The chain has TRBV19 and TRBJ2-1; 7 positions agree with TRBD1. CDR3 length: 16 residues. Germline V CDR1 and CDR2: LNHDA, SQIVND (reference sequence). V gave up 3 bases and J gave up 5 bases; unmatched junction bases: 10. Written as DNA, the CDR3 is TGTGCCAGTAGTATTGGACAGGCACTCCCGAACAATGAGCAGTTCTTC. Amino acid sequence: CASSIGQALPNNEQFF.

This clone was seen more than once but under ten times. The chain combines TRBV29-1 with TRBJ1-6; D possibly corresponds to TRBD1 (5 bases). The CDR3 is 14 residues long. V was shortened by 4 bases and J by 6 bases, with 13 bases between the two germline ends. In germline, CDR1 is SQVTM, CDR2 ANQGSEA. The CDR3 coding sequence is TGCAGCGTTGGGGAAGGGGCGAGTAATTCACCCCTCCACTTT. As protein: CSVGEGASNSPLHF.

V and J are TRBV10-2 and TRBJ1-3; unclear D gene. V was trimmed by 2 bases and J by 1 base, leaving 3 bases between them. The germline V gene encodes CDR1 WSHSY and CDR2 SAAADI. The CDR3 contains 13 residues. In DNA form, the CDR3 reads TGCGCCAGCAGTGAGACATCTGGAAACACCATATATTTT. It translates to CASSETSGNTIYF.

This chain joins TRBV5-1 and TRBJ1-1, with TRBD1 as a possible D gene (5 bases). V was trimmed by 4 bases and J by 4 bases, leaving 14 bases between them. The CDR3 covers 14 residues. Germline values: CDR1 SGHRS, CDR2 YFSETQ. CDR3 in amino acids: CASSGPGLGTEAFF. The CDR3 region has the DNA TGCGCCAGCAGCGGACCGGGACTCGGCACTGAAGCTTTCTTT. The entire variable domain, with the rest obtained from reference TRBV5-1 and TRBJ1-1, is as follows: KAGVTQTPRYLIKTRGQQVTLSCSPISGHRSVSWYQQTPGQGLQFLFEYFSETQRNKGNFPGRFSGRQFSNSRSEMNVSTLELGDSALYLCASSGPGLGTEAFFGQGTRLTVV.

This clone showed up just a few times. CDR3 DNA sequence: TGTGCCAGCAGCCCCCTATTGGGAAGCAATCAGCCCCAGCATTTT. Its protein product is CASSPLLGSNQPQHF. The chain carries TRBV7-9 and TRBJ1-5, with unresolved D. V was pared by 5 bases and J by 1 base, with 12 bases between. The CDR3 contains 15 residues. Germline CDR1 and CDR2: SEHNR and FQNEAQ (reference sequence).

The J gene is TRBJ1-1, the V gene TRBV5-6; weak D call: TRBD1 (5 bases). V shed 5 bases and J shed 0 bases, with 8 bases lying between them. Germline V CDR1 and CDR2: SGHDT, YYEEEE. The CDR3 totals 13 residues. CDR3 DNA: TGTGCCAGCAGGGGACGTATGAACACTGAAGCTTTCTTT. Residues: CASRGRMNTEAFF.

V gene TRBV5-1 combines with J gene TRBJ2-3, with 16 nucleotides matching TRBD2. J was trimmed by 1 base and V by 4 bases; bases with no gene match: 3. This CDR3 comprises 17 residues. CDR1 and CDR2 from the germline V gene are SGHRS and YFSETQ. This CDR3 reads CASSRGTSGGGTDTQYF. The CDR3 DNA follows: TGCGCCAGCAGCCGCGGGACTAGCGGGGGGGGCACAGATACGCAGTATTTT.

This clone occurred a few times. The chain employs TRBV7-6 and TRBJ2-7; D unclear. The CDR3 runs 12 residues. V shed 5 bases and J shed 7 bases, with 12 bases lying between them. Germline V gene lookup returns CDR1 SGHVS and CDR2 FNYEAQ. CDR3 sequence reads: CASSPDSVEQYF. CDR3 DNA sequence: TGTGCCAGCAGCCCTGATTCAGTGGAGCAGTACTTC.

Here the CDR3 reads CASVAGGSSKDEQFF. The CDR3 region has the DNA TGTGCCAGCGTAGCGGGGGGATCTTCGAAGGATGAGCAGTTCTTC. The genes are TRBV5-4 and TRBJ2-1; 10 bases are shared with TRBD2. J gave up 8 bases and V 7 bases, and 12 bases lay outside the gene matches. The CDR3 is made up of 15 amino acids. Germline V lookup: CDR1 SGHNT, CDR2 YYREEE (reference sequence). Together with reference TRBV5-4 and TRBJ2-1, the CDR3 gives the full variable domain: ETGVTQSPTHLIKTRGQQVTLRCSSQSGHNTVSWYQQALGQGPQFIFQYYREEENGRGNFPPRFSGLQFPNYSSELNVNALELDDSALYLCASVAGGSSKDEQFFGPGTRLTVL.

The V gene is TRBV18, the J gene TRBJ2-3; D not resolved. The CDR3 has 12 residues. Per the germline V gene, CDR1 is KGHSH and CDR2 is LQKENI. Trimming took off 0 bases at V and 6 bases at J, with 4 bases between the two ends. CDR3 protein: CASSPPADTQYF. The CDR3 bases are TGTGCCAGCTCACCACCGGCCGATACGCAGTATTTT.